One sample yielded the 20 T cell receptor beta chains listed below, sequenced in a study of blood T cell repertoires in COVID-19. Generated by immunoSEQ multiplex PCR, the TCRdb table keeps only in-frame clones and is missing some. Of a few hundred thousand clones in the sample, 80% to 90% were seen once. Sequenced: peripheral blood. These receptors all come from a woman aged 45 to 65 with acute or convalescent COVID-19.

The J gene is TRBJ1-1, the V gene TRBV6-6; no reliable D call. CDR1 is MNHNY and CDR2 is SVGAGI in the germline V gene (reference sequence). Trimming removed 5 bases from V and 6 bases from J, with 19 bases in between. The CDR3 has 15 residues. CDR3: CASSPGPPRNSEAFF. The CDR3 DNA reads as TGTGCCAGCAGTCCGGGTCCGCCACGAAACTCTGAAGCTTTCTTT.

The chain joins TRBV13 to TRBJ2-7; tentatively, D is TRBD2 (6 bases). Trimming removed 2 bases at V and 7 bases at J, with 12 bases between. This CDR3 contains 13 residues. CDR1 is PRHDT and CDR2 is FYEKMQ in the germline V gene (reference sequence). This chain's CDR3 is CASSLQRGWEQYF. DNA of the CDR3: TGTGCCAGCAGCTTACAACGGGGGTGGGAGCAGTACTTC. Full variable domain (missing parts from reference TRBV13 and TRBJ2-7): AAGVIQSPRHLIKEKRETATLKCYPIPRHDTVYWYQQGPGQDPQFLISFYEKMQSDKGSIPDRFSAQQFSDYHSELNMSSLELGDSALYFCASSLQRGWEQYFGPGTRLTVT.

The V gene is TRBV24-1, the J gene TRBJ1-4, with 9 bases fitting TRBD1. V lost 3 bases and J lost 6; bases outside the gene matches: 4. Germline CDR1 reads KGHDR; CDR2 reads SFDVKD. CDR3 length equals 15 residues. In DNA form, the CDR3 reads TGTGCCACCAGTGATCCGAGGACAGGGGATGAAAAACTGTTTTTT. Amino acids: CATSDPRTGDEKLFF.

This chain uses TRBV19 with TRBJ1-5, with D unclear. The CDR3 has 13 residues. Trimming shortened V by 5 bases and J by 7 bases, and 12 bases separated the two germline ends. CDR1 and CDR2 from the germline V gene are LNHDA and SQIVND (reference sequence). The DNA of the CDR3 is TGTGCCAGTAGTTACGGGGAGGCCCAGCCCCAGCATTTT. Translated, it gives CASSYGEAQPQHF.

The CDR3 coding sequence is TGTGCCAGTAGTATCGACAGGGGGCACTTGTTCTTC. This codes for CASSIDRGHLFF. The chain links TRBV19 to TRBJ2-1; 10 positions match TRBD1. Germline V gene data show CDR1 as LNHDA and CDR2 as SQIVND (reference sequence). J lost 15 bases, V lost 3 bases, and 5 bases had no gene match. The CDR3 runs 12 residues. Together with reference TRBV19 and TRBJ2-1, the CDR3 gives the full variable domain: DGGITQSPKYLFRKEGQNVTLSCEQNLNHDAMYWYRQDPGQGLRLIYYSQIVNDFQKGDIAEGYSVSREKKESFPLTVTSAQKNPTAFYLCASSIDRGHLFFGPGTRLTVL.

V and J are TRBV2 and TRBJ2-5; 7 bases are a match to TRBD2. The CDR3 has 14 amino acids. Germline CDR1 SNHLY, CDR2 FYNNEI. Trimming cost V 8 bases and J 3 bases; bases outside gene matches: 9. CDR3: CASLMALAEETQYF. The CDR3 DNA reads TGTGCCAGCCTCATGGCCCTAGCGGAAGAGACCCAGTACTTC.

The V and J genes are TRBV7-9 and TRBJ2-3, with no clear D. The germline V gene has CDR1 SEHNR and CDR2 FQNEAQ (reference sequence). Trimming pared 6 bases from V and 4 bases from J, leaving 11 bases between. This CDR3 is built from 13 residues. CDR3 nucleotide sequence: TGTGCCAGCAGGCTAGACTCTTCAGATACGCAGTATTTT. This gives the protein CASRLDSSDTQYF.

The chain carries TRBV11-3 and TRBJ1-1; tentative D call: TRBD1 (6 bases). Germline CDR1 is SGHNT and CDR2 is YENEEA. CDR3 size: 15 residues. Deletions cut 1 base from V and 0 bases from J, with 9 bases between. CDR3 protein: CASSLGTAMNTEAFF. The CDR3 DNA reads as TGTGCCAGCAGCTTAGGGACAGCGATGAACACTGAAGCTTTCTTT.

The chain couples TRBV7-2 to TRBJ1-1; D may be TRBD1 (5 bases). CDR1 is SGHTA and CDR2 is FQGNSA in the germline V gene. Trimming pared 10 bases from V and 1 base from J, leaving 13 bases between. The CDR3 extends over 13 amino acids. CDR3 DNA sequence: TGTGCCATCGGTGGGGCAGGGAACACTGAAGCTTTCTTT. This codes for CAIGGAGNTEAFF.

This clone has a single count. The rearrangement links TRBV4-3 to TRBJ1-5; D perhaps matches TRBD1 (5 bases). V lost 1 base and J 3 bases, leaving 10 bases between the germline ends. Germline assignment: CDR1 LGHNA and CDR2 YSLEER. This CDR3 has 15 residues. The CDR3 region has the DNA TGCGCCAGCAGCCAAGGCCCAGGGTTCAATCAGCCCCAGCATTTT. It is translated as CASSQGPGFNQPQHF.

This clone was seen only a few times. V is TRBV6-5 and J is TRBJ1-1; 7 bases fit TRBD1. V was pared by 0 bases and J by 0 bases, with 1 base of the junction left unmatched. The CDR3 runs to 15 residues. Germline CDR1 and CDR2: MNHEY and SVGAGI. Written as DNA, the CDR3 is TGTGCCAGCAGTTACTCGGGACAGTTGAACACTGAAGCTTTCTTT. This sequence encodes CASSYSGQLNTEAFF.

The CDR3 bases are TGTGCCAGCAGCTTAGATTCTAGCGGGGGAAGGACCCAGTACTTC. Translation gives CASSLDSSGGRTQYF. J is TRBJ2-5 and V is TRBV11-3, with 10 nucleotides matching TRBD2. CDR1 and CDR2 from the germline V gene are SGHNT and YENEEA. Unmatched junction bases numbered 5, after V lost 0 bases and J lost 7 bases. This CDR3 spans 15 amino acids. Filled out from reference TRBV11-3 and TRBJ2-5, the complete variable domain reads EAGVVQSPRYKIIEKKQPVAFWCNPISGHNTLYWYLQNLGQGPELLIRYENEEAVDDSQLPKDRFSAERLKGVDSTLKIQPAELGDSAVYLCASSLDSSGGRTQYFGPGTRLLVL.

The chain recombines TRBV19 with TRBJ1-1; no clear D. Germline CDR1 is LNHDA and CDR2 is SQIVND (reference sequence). The CDR3 extends over 11 amino acids. The germline V and J ends were trimmed by 6 bases and 4 bases, with 6 bases remaining between them. CDR3 nucleotide sequence: TGTGCCAGTAGCTTCGGCACTGAAGCTTTCTTT. It codes for CASSFGTEAFF.

In nucleotides, the CDR3 is TGTGCCAGCAGCTACGGAGTGGTTGACACTGAAGCTTTCTTT. This translates into CASSYGVVDTEAFF. The rearrangement links TRBV7-9 to TRBJ1-1; no clear D. From germline, CDR1 is SEHNR and CDR2 FQNEAQ (reference sequence). There are 14 residues in the CDR3. V lost 4 bases and J lost 3, with 12 bases in between.

The genes are TRBV5-1 and TRBJ2-7, with TRBD2 as a possible D gene (6 bases). The CDR3 runs 14 residues. V was clipped by 4 bases and J by 3 bases, with 14 bases between them. Germline CDR1 reads SGHRS; CDR2 reads YFSETQ. CDR3 residues: CASSLHSRGYEQYF. CDR3 in DNA: TGCGCCAGCAGCCTACACTCGCGGGGCTACGAGCAGTACTTC.

The chain carries TRBV6-2 or TRBV6-3 and TRBJ1-6; D is unresolved. CDR3 length: 13 residues. V gave up 2 bases and J gave up 7 bases, with 6 bases separating them. CDR1 and CDR2 (germline): MNHEY, SVGEGT. Here the CDR3 reads CASSYQENSPLHF. In DNA form, the CDR3 reads TGTGCCAGCAGTTACCAAGAGAATTCACCCCTCCACTTT.

The chain employs TRBV12-3 or TRBV12-4 and TRBJ2-5, with a tentative D call TRBD2 (6 bases). Trimming took 2 bases from V and 4 from J, leaving 8 bases between them. The CDR3 sequence is 13 residues long. CDR3 in amino acids: CASSLRRGETQYF. The CDR3 DNA is TGTGCCAGCAGTTTAAGGCGGGGAGAGACCCAGTACTTC.

This chain uses TRBV5-6 with TRBJ2-7, with TRBD1 as a possible D gene (6 bases). Germline lookup yields CDR1 SGHDT and CDR2 YYEEEE. This CDR3 is built from 13 residues. V was pared by 7 bases and J by 2 bases, with 13 bases between. The CDR3 DNA is TGTGCCAGCGCCGGGACACAAACCTACGAGCAGTACTTC. It codes for CASAGTQTYEQYF.

The chain links TRBV6-6 to TRBJ1-1; D not resolved. Trimming pared 5 bases from V and 1 base from J, leaving 5 bases between. Germline CDR1 and CDR2: MNHNY and SVGAGI (reference sequence). The length of the CDR3 is 12 residues. The CDR3 DNA follows: TGTGCCAGCAGTCACAGGAACACTGAAGCTTTCTTT. It encodes CASSHRNTEAFF.

The CDR3 DNA follows: TGTGCCAGCACCACCGACTTAATCTACGAGCAGTACTTC. Translating it yields CASTTDLIYEQYF. The chain uses TRBV12-3 or TRBV12-4 and TRBJ2-7; no clear D. This CDR3 has 13 amino acids. Trimming removed 7 bases at V and 3 bases at J, with 13 bases between.